This paragraph reports one TCR beta chain. What it recognizes is unknown. Within the sample, other DNA sequences also encode this same CDR3. Sequenced by immunoSEQ multiplex PCR; TCRdb stores in-frame clones only, minus some. This sample has about 1.5 million clones, with over 95% found just once. The sample is drawn from a study of shared clonotypes between healthy human individuals. Study results and caveats: Inspection by rarefaction showed sorted-subset sequencing to be incomplete despite large depth. When naive CD4 clonotypes were compared across a few donors, approximately 4.9% were shared. Only blood underwent sampling, and tissue repertoires likely differ. Measured sharing among donors was expected to vary with sequencing depth.

Trimming at V came to 1 base and at J to 4 bases, leaving 0 bases not matched to a gene. The CDR3 is 14 amino acids. The V gene's germline CDR1 is SGHAT and CDR2 FQNNGV. The sequence came from a man aged 25 to 40 in good health. V and J are TRBV11-2 and TRBJ2-7, with 11 bases fitting TRBD2. Source material: naive CD4+ T cells sorted from blood. Subset indicated: CD45RA+ positively selected. CDR3 in amino acids: CASSLVAGGYEQYF. The DNA for the CDR3 is TGTGCCAGCAGCTTAGTAGCGGGAGGGTACGAGCAGTACTTC.